The present T cell receptor (beta chain) was sequenced within a study of T cells after yellow fever vaccination. About the study: Preparing low-cell-number fractions relied on SMART-Seq v4 Ultra Low Input. The study's findings and limits: In post-booster samples, most primary-vaccination clones reappeared (approximately 95% CD4, 70% to 90% CD8). Researchers report a weaker secondary response that nonetheless peaked faster, day 5 versus 15.

MiXCR, applied by TCRdb to the 5' RACE reads, yields one record per CDR3 protein. The repertoire includes around 500,000 distinct CDR3 sequences, 20% to 25% of them detected once, and around 17% sits in the top ten. The CDR3 is 14 amino acids. V was pared by 2 bases and J by 3 bases, with 12 bases between. CDR1 and CDR2 from the germline V gene are SGHKS and YYEKEE (reference sequence). A word on this clonotype: Antigen specificity is unknown.

Here the sequenced sample was PBMCs, taken roughly 23 days after the first yellow fever vaccination. The V and J genes are TRBV5-5 and TRBJ2-7, with D perhaps TRBD1 (6 bases). This TCR came from a man between 18 and 35 years old who received the YFV17D yellow fever vaccine. The CDR3: CASSFRTVYYEQYV. Written as DNA, the CDR3 is TGTGCCAGCAGCTTCCGGACAGTTTACTACGAGCAGTACGTC.